This T cell receptor (beta chain) appears in the sequencing data of a study of blood T cell repertoires in COVID-19. Study as a whole: Sites in the United States, Italy and Spain provided acute and convalescent COVID-19 samples. PBMCs, B-cell-depleted T cells, or T cells were the source of the cDNA or gDNA that made up the material.

Per the original data handling: How many nucleated cells were present was estimated from reference gene primer amplification. The data were produced by immunoSEQ multiplex PCR, yet TCRdb's version contains in-frame clones alone and is incomplete. Clone size and the V and J calls come from that table; the DNA yielded D and trimming. This table has 80,000 to 95,000 clones, around 93% appearing once. Trimming left V 0 bases short and J 2 bases short, with 12 bases between. The CDR3 runs 16 residues. In germline, CDR1 is SGDLS, CDR2 YYNGEE. The clonotype comes from a human donor with active COVID-19. The donor label of this sample is uncertain. Sequenced material: peripheral blood. The chain joins TRBV9 to TRBJ1-5; D is possibly TRBD1 (5 bases). The CDR3 nucleotides are TGTGCCAGCAGCGTAGGGCTGGGAGGGGGCAATCAGCCCCAGCATTTT. This sequence encodes CASSVGLGGGNQPQHF.